The TCR beta chain under discussion was sequenced for a study of blood T cell repertoires in COVID-19. Across the whole study: The study drew acute and convalescent COVID-19 samples from the United States, Italy and Spain. PBMCs, B-cell-depleted T cells, or T cells provided the cDNA or gDNA that made up the material.

CDR1 and CDR2 from the germline V gene are SGHTA and FQGTGA. Trimming removed 5 bases from V and 1 base from J; junction bases left unmatched: 3. The length of the CDR3 is 15 residues. Authors' processing steps: Amplification of reference gene primers was used by the study to estimate nucleated cell counts. Clones were read by immunoSEQ multiplex PCR, and TCRdb kept only the in-frame ones, dropping some. V and J calls and clone size are as listed in that table; D and trimming were resolved from the DNA. The table includes approximately 210,000 clones, 84% detected once. Sequenced material: peripheral blood. The receptor comes from a human donor in a cohort sampled during active COVID-19. V is TRBV7-3 and J is TRBJ2-3, with 10 nucleotides matching TRBD2. As DNA, the CDR3 is TGTGCCAGCAGCAAAGCGGGGGGGGGCACAGATACGCAGTATTTT. It specifies CASSKAGGGTDTQYF.